This TCR beta chain was recorded in a study of patients with pleural tuberculosis. This clonotype came up many times. MiXCR was run by TCRdb on the reads, yielding one entry per CDR3 protein. This table holds 25,000 to 30,000 distinct CDR3 sequences, roughly 18% found once. CDR1 is SNHLY, CDR2 FYNNEI, per germline. CDR3 length equals 13 residues. The V and J ends lost 7 bases and 4 bases respectively, with 13 bases between them. The source of this sequence is a human donor with pleural tuberculosis. The material sequenced was peripheral blood. This sequence joins TRBV2 and TRBJ1-2; maybe TRBD1 (6 bases). The CDR3 loop reads CASTYDRSYGYTF. As DNA, the CDR3 is TGTGCCAGCACCTATGACAGGTCCTATGGCTACACCTTC.